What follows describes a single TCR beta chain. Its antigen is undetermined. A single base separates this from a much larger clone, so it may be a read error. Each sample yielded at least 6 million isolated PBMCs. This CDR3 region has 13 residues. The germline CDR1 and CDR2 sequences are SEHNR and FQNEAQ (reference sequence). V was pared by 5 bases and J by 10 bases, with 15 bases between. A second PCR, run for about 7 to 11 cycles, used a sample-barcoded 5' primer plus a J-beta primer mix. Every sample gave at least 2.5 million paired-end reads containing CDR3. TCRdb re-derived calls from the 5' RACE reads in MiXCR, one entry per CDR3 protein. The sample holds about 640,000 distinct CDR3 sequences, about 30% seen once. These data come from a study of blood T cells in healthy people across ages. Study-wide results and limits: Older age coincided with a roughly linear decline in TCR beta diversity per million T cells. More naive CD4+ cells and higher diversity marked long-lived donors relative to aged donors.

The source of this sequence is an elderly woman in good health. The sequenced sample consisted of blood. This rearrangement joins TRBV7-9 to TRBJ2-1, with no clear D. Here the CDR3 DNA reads TGTGCCAGCAGCCAAAGGGTTCAAGGCGAGCAGTTCTTC. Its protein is CASSQRVQGEQFF.